The T cell receptor beta chain described here comes from a study of shared clonotypes between healthy human individuals. Study in general: The study drew on a couple of women and a few men aged 18 to 49 as donors. Plates per donor: three CD4 naive, three CD4 memory, two CD8 naive, one CD8 memory. Overall study findings and caveats: Approximately 5.3% was the fraction of naive CD4 clonotypes found shared across several donors.

Method: immunoSEQ multiplex PCR; TCRdb's copy keeps in-frame clones and lacks some. The sample has around 2,000,000 clones, around 95% seen once. As to this clone: Antigen unknown. A much larger clone lies one base from this, so it may be a read error.

From germline, CDR1 is SGHTA and CDR2 FQGTGA. With 3 bases removed from V and 0 bases from J, the gap between germline ends came to 3 bases. The CDR3 sequence is 13 residues long. This TCR came from a man aged 18-30 years in good health. The chain joins TRBV7-3 to TRBJ1-5; D not resolved. Sequenced material: naive CD4+ T cells sorted from blood. Subset: CD45RA+ positively selected. CDR3 protein: CASSFSSNQPQHF. Here the CDR3 DNA reads TGTGCCAGCAGCTTCAGTAGCAATCAGCCCCAGCATTTT.